This T cell receptor beta chain was sequenced in a study of T cells in Graves' hyperthyroidism and ophthalmopathy. Across the whole study: Sampling of peripheral blood happened at initial diagnosis, prior to any treatment.

General study findings and limits: In blood, most of the thyroid clonotypes expanded above 0.001 were also present.

From germline, CDR1 is SGHRS and CDR2 YFSETQ. V was cut by 0 bases and J by 4 bases, with 14 bases left in between. The CDR3 runs to 15 residues. Every diagnosis used clinical symptoms, serum thyroxine and TRAb, thyroid ultrasound and orbital computed tomography. Source material for PBMCs was more than 9.5 ml fresh peripheral blood. The table lists this clonotype with many counts. What it binds is not known. RNA transcripts yielded amplified TCR beta CDR3 regions. Researchers ran a first-round RT-PCR on the TCR CDR3 using the HTBI primer set. MiXCR was run by TCRdb on the multiplex PCR reads, yielding one entry per CDR3 protein. This table holds around 280,000 distinct CDR3 sequences, about 14% found once.

The sample consisted of blood. The clonotype comes from a woman under 40 with Graves' hyperthyroidism that later progressed to Graves' ophthalmopathy. The genes are TRBV5-1 and TRBJ2-7; a possible D gene is TRBD2 (6 bases). CDR3 residues: CASSLASTRNYEQYF. The CDR3 DNA is TGCGCCAGCAGCTTGGCCTCGACTAGAAATTACGAGCAGTACTTC. The whole variable domain, filled in from reference TRBV5-1 and TRBJ2-7, reads KAGVTQTPRYLIKTRGQQVTLSCSPISGHRSVSWYQQTPGQGLQFLFEYFSETQRNKGNFPGRFSGRQFSNSRSEMNVSTLELGDSALYLCASSLASTRNYEQYFGPGTRLTVT.